Below, 7 T cell receptor beta chains from the same sample are listed, as sequenced in a study of blood T cell repertoires in COVID-19. TCRdb keeps only in-frame clones here, not all; method: immunoSEQ multiplex PCR. The sample lists about 25,000 clones, just over 85% occurring once. The sequencing input was peripheral blood. The receptors were sampled from a woman older than 75 with acute or convalescent COVID-19.

The chain joins TRBV5-4 to TRBJ2-3, with TRBD2 matching 10 bases. The CDR3 consists of 16 residues. Germline CDR1 reads SGHNT; CDR2 reads YYREEE (reference sequence). The V gene end was trimmed by 5 bases and the J gene end by 1 base; junction bases not matched to a gene: 7. CDR3 protein: CASSLSGRAGTDTQYF. For the CDR3, the DNA is TGTGCCAGCAGTCTAAGCGGGAGGGCTGGCACAGATACGCAGTATTTT.

The chain is built from TRBV5-1 and TRBJ1-4, with TRBD1 matching 7 bases. The junction had 11 bases not matched to a gene; V was cut back by 5 bases and J by 7 bases. Germline values: CDR1 SGHRS, CDR2 YFSETQ. CDR3 length equals 15 residues. The CDR3 DNA reads as TGCGCCAGCAGGGCTACAGGGGTTGTAGGTGAAAAACTGTTTTTT. It yields the protein CASRATGVVGEKLFF. Looking up the rest from reference TRBV5-1 and TRBJ1-4 gives the full variable domain: KAGVTQTPRYLIKTRGQQVTLSCSPISGHRSVSWYQQTPGQGLQFLFEYFSETQRNKGNFPGRFSGRQFSNSRSEMNVSTLELGDSALYLCASRATGVVGEKLFFGSGTQLSVL.

V is TRBV29-1 and J is TRBJ1-3; a weak D match, TRBD1 (5 bases). Germline V lookup: CDR1 SQVTM, CDR2 ANQGSEA. V dropped 7 bases and J dropped 7 bases, with 20 bases sitting between them. The CDR3 runs to 14 residues. DNA of the CDR3: TGCAGCGGCACCGGGACTTCATTCGGTAACACCATATATTTT. The encoded protein is CSGTGTSFGNTIYF.

The rearrangement links TRBV2 to TRBJ1-1, with D perhaps TRBD1 (5 bases). Trimming shortened V by 6 bases and J by 3 bases, and 8 bases separated the two germline ends. Germline V gives CDR1 SNHLY, CDR2 FYNNEI. This CDR3 contains 12 residues. The CDR3, as DNA: TGTGCCAGCAGGGGGCTGGACACTGAAGCTTTCTTT. Translation gives CASRGLDTEAFF.

This clone was counted between two and nine times. The rearrangement uses TRBV4-3 and TRBJ2-6; 7 nucleotides agree with TRBD1. Germline CDR1 LGHNA, CDR2 YSLEER. The CDR3 consists of 16 residues. V lost 0 bases and J lost 2; bases outside the gene matches: 1. The CDR3 spells CASSQDQGAGANVLTF. Written as DNA, the CDR3 is TGCGCCAGCAGCCAAGATCAGGGGGCTGGGGCCAACGTCCTGACTTTC.

This chain uses TRBV11-3 with TRBJ2-3; 7 positions agree with TRBD2. V lost 5 bases to trimming and J lost 5 bases; unmatched junction nucleotides: 10. There are 15 residues in the CDR3. Germline V gene data show CDR1 as SGHNT and CDR2 as YENEEA. CDR3 bases: TGTGCCAGCAGCCAGGGAGGGGAGAAGGGAGATACGCAGTATTTT. Encoded protein: CASSQGGEKGDTQYF.

Written as DNA, the CDR3 is TGTGCCAGCAGCCAACAGGGGGGAATTGCTAACTATGGCTACACCTTC. Translated, it gives CASSQQGGIANYGYTF. The chain couples TRBV6-6 to TRBJ1-2, with 8 bases identical to TRBD1. The length of the CDR3 is 16 residues. Germline lookup yields CDR1 MNHNY and CDR2 SVGAGI (reference sequence). With V trimmed by 6 bases and J by 0 bases, 9 bases remained unmatched.